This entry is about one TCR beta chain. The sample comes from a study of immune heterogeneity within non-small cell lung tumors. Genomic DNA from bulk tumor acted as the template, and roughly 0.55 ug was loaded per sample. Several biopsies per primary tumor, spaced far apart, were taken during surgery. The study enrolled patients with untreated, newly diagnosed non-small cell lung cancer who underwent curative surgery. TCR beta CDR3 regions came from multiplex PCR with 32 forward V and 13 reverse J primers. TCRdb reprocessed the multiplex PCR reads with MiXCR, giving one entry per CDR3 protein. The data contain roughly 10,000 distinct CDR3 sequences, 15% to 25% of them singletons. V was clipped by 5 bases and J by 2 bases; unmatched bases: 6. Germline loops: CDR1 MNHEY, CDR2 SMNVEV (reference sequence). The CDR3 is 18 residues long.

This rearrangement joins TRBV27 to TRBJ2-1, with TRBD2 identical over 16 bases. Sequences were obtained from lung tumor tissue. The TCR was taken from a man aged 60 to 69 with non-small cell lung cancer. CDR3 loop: CASSPGLAGGPPYNEQFF. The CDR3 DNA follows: TGTGCCAGCAGTCCGGGACTAGCGGGAGGGCCCCCCTACAATGAGCAGTTCTTC.